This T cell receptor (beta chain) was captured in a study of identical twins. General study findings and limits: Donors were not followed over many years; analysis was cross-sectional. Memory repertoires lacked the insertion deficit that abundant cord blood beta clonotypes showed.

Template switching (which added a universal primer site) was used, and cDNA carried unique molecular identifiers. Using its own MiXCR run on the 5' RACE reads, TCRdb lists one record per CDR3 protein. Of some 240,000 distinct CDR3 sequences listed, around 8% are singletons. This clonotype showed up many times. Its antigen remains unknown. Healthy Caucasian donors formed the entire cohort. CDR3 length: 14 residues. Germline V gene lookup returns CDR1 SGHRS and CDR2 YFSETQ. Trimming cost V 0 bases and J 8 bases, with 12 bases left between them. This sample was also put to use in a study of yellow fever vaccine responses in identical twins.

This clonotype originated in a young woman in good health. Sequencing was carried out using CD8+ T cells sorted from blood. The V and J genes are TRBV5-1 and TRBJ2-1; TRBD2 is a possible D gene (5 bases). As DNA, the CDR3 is TGCGCCAGCAGCTTGGAAACCCCGCGGGATGAGCAGTTCTTC. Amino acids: CASSLETPRDEQFF.